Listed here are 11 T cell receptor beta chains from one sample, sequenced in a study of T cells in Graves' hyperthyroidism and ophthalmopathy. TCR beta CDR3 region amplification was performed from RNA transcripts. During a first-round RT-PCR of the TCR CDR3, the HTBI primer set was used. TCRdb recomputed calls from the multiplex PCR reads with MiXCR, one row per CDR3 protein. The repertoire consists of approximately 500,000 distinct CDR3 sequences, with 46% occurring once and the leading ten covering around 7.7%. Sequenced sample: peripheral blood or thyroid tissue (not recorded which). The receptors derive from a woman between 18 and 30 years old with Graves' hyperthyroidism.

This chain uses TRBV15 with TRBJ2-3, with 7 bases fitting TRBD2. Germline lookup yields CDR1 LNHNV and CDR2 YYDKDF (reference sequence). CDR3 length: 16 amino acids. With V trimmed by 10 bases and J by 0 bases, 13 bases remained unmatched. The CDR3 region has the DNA TGTGCCAGCAGTTACTGGGCTAGCGGTAGCACAGATACGCAGTATTTT. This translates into CASSYWASGSTDTQYF. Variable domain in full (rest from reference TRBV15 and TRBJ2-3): DAMVIQNPRYQVTQFGKPVTLSCSQTLNHNVMYWYQQKSSQAPKLLFHYYDKDFNNEADTPDNFQSRRPNTSFCFLDIRSPGLGDTAMYLCASSYWASGSTDTQYFGPGTRLTVL.

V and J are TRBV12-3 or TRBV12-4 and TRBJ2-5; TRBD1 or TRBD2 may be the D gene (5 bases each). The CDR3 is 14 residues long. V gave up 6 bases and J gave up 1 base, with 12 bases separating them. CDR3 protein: CASRPAGTQETQYF. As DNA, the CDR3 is TGTGCCAGCAGGCCCGCAGGGACCCAAGAGACCCAGTACTTC.

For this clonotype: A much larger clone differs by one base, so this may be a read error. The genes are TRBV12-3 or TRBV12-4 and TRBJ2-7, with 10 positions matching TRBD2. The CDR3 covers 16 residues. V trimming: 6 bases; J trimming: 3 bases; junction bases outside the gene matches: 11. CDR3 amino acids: CASRVPSGSTLYEQYF. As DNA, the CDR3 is TGTGCCAGCAGAGTCCCTAGCGGGAGTACTCTCTACGAGCAGTACTTC.

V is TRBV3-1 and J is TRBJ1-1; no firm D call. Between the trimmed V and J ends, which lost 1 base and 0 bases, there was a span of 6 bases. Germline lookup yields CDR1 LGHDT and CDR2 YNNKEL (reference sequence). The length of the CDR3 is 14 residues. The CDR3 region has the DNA TGTGCCAGCAGCCAAGCGTCCATGAACACTGAAGCTTTCTTT. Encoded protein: CASSQASMNTEAFF.

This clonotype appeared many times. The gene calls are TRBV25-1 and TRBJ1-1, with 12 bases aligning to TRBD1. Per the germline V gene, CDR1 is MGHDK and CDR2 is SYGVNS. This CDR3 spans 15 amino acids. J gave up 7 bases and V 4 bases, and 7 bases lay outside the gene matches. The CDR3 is CASSGGTGGLGEAFF. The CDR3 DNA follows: TGTGCCAGCAGTGGGGGGACAGGGGGCCTCGGTGAAGCTTTCTTT.

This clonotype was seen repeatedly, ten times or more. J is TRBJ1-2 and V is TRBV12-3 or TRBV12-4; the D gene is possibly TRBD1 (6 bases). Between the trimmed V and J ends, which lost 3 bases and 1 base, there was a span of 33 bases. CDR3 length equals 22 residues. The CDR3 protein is CASSLRLGQQTPNQYLNYGYTF. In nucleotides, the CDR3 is TGTGCCAGCAGTTTGAGGCTAGGACAGCAAACTCCTAACCAATACCTTAACTATGGCTACACCTTC.

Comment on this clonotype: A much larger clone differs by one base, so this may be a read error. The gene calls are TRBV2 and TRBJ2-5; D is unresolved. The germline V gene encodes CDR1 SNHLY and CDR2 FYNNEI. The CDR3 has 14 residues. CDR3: CASNETFLGETQYF. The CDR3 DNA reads TGTGCCAGCAATGAAACTTTCCTCGGGGAGACCCAGTACTTC.

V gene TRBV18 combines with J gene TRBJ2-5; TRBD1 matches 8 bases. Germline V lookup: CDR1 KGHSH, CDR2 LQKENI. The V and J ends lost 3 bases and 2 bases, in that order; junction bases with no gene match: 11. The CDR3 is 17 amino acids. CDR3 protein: CASSPWLRDRQQETQYF. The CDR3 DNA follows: TGTGCCAGCTCACCCTGGCTCCGGGACAGGCAACAAGAGACCCAGTACTTC.

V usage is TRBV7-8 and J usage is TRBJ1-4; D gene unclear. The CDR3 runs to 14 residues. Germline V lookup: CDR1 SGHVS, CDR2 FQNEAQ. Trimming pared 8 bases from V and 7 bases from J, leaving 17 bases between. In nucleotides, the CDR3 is TGTGCCAGCGCCCTGAGGGAGGGCGGTGAAAAACTGTTTTTT. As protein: CASALREGGEKLFF.

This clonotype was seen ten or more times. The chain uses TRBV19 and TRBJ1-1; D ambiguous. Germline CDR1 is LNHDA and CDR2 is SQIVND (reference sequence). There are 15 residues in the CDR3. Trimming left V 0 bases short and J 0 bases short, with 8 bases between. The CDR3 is CASSIDLGVNTEAFF. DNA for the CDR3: TGTGCCAGTAGTATAGATCTAGGAGTGAACACTGAAGCTTTCTTT.

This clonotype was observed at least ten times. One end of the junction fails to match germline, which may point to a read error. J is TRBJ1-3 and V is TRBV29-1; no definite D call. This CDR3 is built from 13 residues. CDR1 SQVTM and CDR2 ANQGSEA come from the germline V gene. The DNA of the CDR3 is TGCAGTGTTGGGCCCGAGACTGGAAACACCATATATTTT. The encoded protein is CSVGPETGNTIYF.